The clone carrying this T cell receptor beta chain was counted many times. This specimen belongs to a study of identical twins. The CDR3 totals 15 residues. Germline CDR1 reads WSHSY; CDR2 reads SAAADI. V lost 0 bases to trimming and J lost 5 bases; unmatched junction nucleotides: 7. Each CDR3 protein gets one entry after TCRdb re-called the 5' RACE reads with MiXCR. The data show 700,000 or so distinct CDR3 sequences, with over 8.5% seen just once and approximately 0.96% held by the top ten. The same sample was also used in a study of yellow fever vaccine responses in identical twins.

V is TRBV10-2 and J is TRBJ2-7; 7 positions agree with TRBD1. This sequence originates from a woman aged 18 to 35 in good health. The sequencing sample was made of PBMCs. The CDR3 DNA sequence: TGCGCCAGCAGTGAGTCGGTAGACAGGGCCCACGAGCAGTACTTC. Protein product: CASSESVDRAHEQYF.